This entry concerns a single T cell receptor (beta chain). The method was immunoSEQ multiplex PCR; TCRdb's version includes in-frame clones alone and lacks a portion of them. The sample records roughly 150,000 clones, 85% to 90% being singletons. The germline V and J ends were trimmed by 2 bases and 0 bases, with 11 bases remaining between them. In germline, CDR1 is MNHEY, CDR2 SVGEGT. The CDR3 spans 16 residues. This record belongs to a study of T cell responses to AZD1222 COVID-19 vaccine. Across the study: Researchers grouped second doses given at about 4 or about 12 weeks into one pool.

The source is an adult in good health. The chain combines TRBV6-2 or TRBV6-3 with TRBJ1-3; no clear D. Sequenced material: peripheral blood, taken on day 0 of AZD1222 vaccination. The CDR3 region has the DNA TGTGCCAGCAGTTACCATGGACGGAGCTCTGGAAACACCATATATTTT. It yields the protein CASSYHGRSSGNTIYF.